Below, one T cell receptor beta chain is given with its context. Germline V gene data show CDR1 as LGHDT and CDR2 as YNNKEL (reference sequence). The CDR3 contains 12 residues. Trimming shortened V by 3 bases and J by 5 bases, and 7 bases separated the two germline ends. Enrolled during active infection, Seattle patients were then followed longitudinally. The data are from a study of blood T cell repertoires in COVID-19. Background on the study: COVID-19 samples from acute and convalescent phases originated in the United States, Italy and Spain. PBMCs, B-cell-depleted T cells, or T cells were the source of the cDNA or gDNA that made up the material.

As originally analysed: How many nucleated cells were present was estimated from reference gene primer amplification. Produced via immunoSEQ multiplex PCR; TCRdb's table is partial and in-frame only. Clone size and the V and J calls come from that table; the DNA yielded D and trimming. The sample yields fewer than 200,000 clones, about 85% seen once. Sample: peripheral blood. The rearrangement links TRBV3-1 (or the pseudogene TRBV3-2) to TRBJ1-2; no clear D gene. This receptor was taken from a woman aged 55 to 70 with COVID-19, enrolled during active disease. In DNA, the CDR3 is TGTGCCAGCAGCCAGAACAAGTATGGCTACACCTTC. Translated, it gives CASSQNKYGYTF.